These T cell receptor beta chains were read from a single sample in a study of spatial heterogeneity in lung cancer. TCRdb fed the 5' RACE reads into MiXCR, producing one record per CDR3 protein. This sample has around 24,000 distinct CDR3 sequences; roughly 6.9% occur once, and the top ten carry about 13%. The sequenced sample was PBMCs, obtained at surgery. Receptors originate from a male donor with early-stage non-small cell lung cancer. Both conserved end residues are part of each CDR3. D genes are given only for firm matches. Rows may omit the clone size; those that give it use once, few, many or a size class.

V	D	size	J	CDR3	DNA
TRBV6-5	.	.	TRBJ1-1	CASSYAGIMNTEAFF	TGTGCCAGCAGTTACGCAGGGATCATGAACACTGAAGCTTTCTTT
TRBV3-1	.	many	TRBJ1-6	CASSQSSNSPLHF	TGTGCCAGCAGCCAATCGAGTAATTCACCCCTCCACTTT
TRBV19	TRBD1	many	TRBJ2-2	CASSRDRGNTGELFF	TGTGCCAGTAGTAGGGACAGGGGAAACACCGGGGAGCTGTTTTTT
TRBV28	TRBD1	.	TRBJ2-2	CASSRYHRGLTGELFF	TGTGCCAGCAGTCGGTACCACAGGGGGCTCACCGGGGAGCTGTTTTTT
TRBV7-9	.	many	TRBJ2-5	CASSLDVGRGVQYF	TGTGCCAGCAGCTTAGATGTGGGGCGTGGAGTCCAGTACTTC
TRBV2	TRBD2	many	TRBJ2-3	CASSVQISGGQDTQYF	TGTGCCAGCAGCGTCCAGATTAGCGGGGGCCAAGATACGCAGTATTTT
TRBV5-4	TRBD2	.	TRBJ2-3	CASSLDSGITDTQYF	TGTGCCAGCAGCTTGGATAGCGGGATCACAGATACGCAGTATTTT
TRBV28	.	few	TRBJ2-4	CASGLTGVRNIQYF	TGTGCCAGCGGCTTAACAGGAGTTCGAAACATTCAGTACTTC
TRBV4-3	TRBD2	.	TRBJ2-1	CASSQEKMAGKLAGGHNEQFF	TGCGCCAGCAGCCAAGAGAAGATGGCTGGGAAACTAGCGGGAGGTCACAATGAGCAGTTCTTC
TRBV10-3	.	.	TRBJ2-1	CAISVETPDDEQFF	TGTGCCATCAGTGTTGAGACCCCTGATGATGAGCAGTTCTTC
TRBV10-3	.	.	TRBJ2-3	CAISESKAAGPQYF	TGTGCCATCAGTGAGTCGAAAGCAGCAGGCCCGCAGTATTTT
TRBV7-2	.	.	TRBJ2-6	CASSFRSGANVLTF	TGTGCCAGCAGCTTTAGATCTGGGGCCAACGTCCTGACTTTC
TRBV20-1	TRBD1	many	TRBJ2-7	CSATETGYFYEQYF	TGCAGTGCCACTGAGACAGGGTACTTTTACGAGCAGTACTTC
TRBV12-5	.	many	TRBJ1-1	CASGLGIAINTEAFF	TGTGCTAGTGGTTTGGGAATAGCTATAAACACTGAAGCTTTCTTT
TRBV20-1	TRBD1	many	TRBJ2-3	CSAGKGAQGDTQYF	TGCAGTGCCGGGAAGGGGGCGCAGGGAGATACGCAGTATTTT
TRBV7-8	.	few	TRBJ2-7	CASSLAGSEQYF	TGTGCCAGCAGCTTAGCGGGGAGTGAGCAGTACTTC
TRBV12-3/TRBV12-4	.	.	TRBJ2-1	CASSSTGAHNEQFF	TGTGCCAGCAGTTCGACCGGAGCGCACAATGAGCAGTTCTTC
TRBV28	.	many	TRBJ2-1	CASSLDTPPEQFF	TGTGCCAGCAGTTTAGACACCCCGCCTGAGCAGTTCTTC
TRBV4-2	TRBD2	few	TRBJ2-5	CASSQVMGLAAETQYF	TGTGCCAGCAGCCAAGTAATGGGACTAGCGGCAGAGACCCAGTACTTC
TRBV20-1	.	medium-sized	TRBJ2-3	CSARVTGGDTQYF	TGCAGTGCTAGAGTAACCGGCGGAGATACGCAGTATTTT
TRBV10-3	.	many	TRBJ2-3	CAAKGGGSTDTQYF	TGTGCCGCCAAAGGGGGGGGTAGCACAGATACGCAGTATTTT
TRBV5-1	TRBD2	few	TRBJ2-7	CASSGGLVGNGQYF	TGCGCCAGCAGCGGGGGACTAGTGGGGAATGGGCAGTACTTC
TRBV14	.	.	TRBJ2-7	CASSLGSQGQIMWDYEQYF	TGTGCCAGCAGCCTAGGCTCACAGGGTCAAATTATGTGGGACTACGAGCAGTACTTC
TRBV28	.	medium-sized	TRBJ1-2	CASSLDDRGYTF	TGTGCCAGCAGTTTAGACGATAGGGGCTACACCTTC